A single sample is the source of the 32 T cell receptor beta chains below, sequenced in a study of molecular identifiers for immune sequencing clone quantification. TCRdb re-analysed the PCR reads in MiXCR, keeping a single row per CDR3 protein. Of 90,000 to 120,000 distinct CDR3 sequences in the sample, roughly 38% were seen once. The sequencing input was naive CD8+ T cells from blood, with Jurkat cell RNA spiked in. Subset: FACS-sorted CD8+CD4-CCR7+CD45RA+ naive T cells. The origin of the receptors is a human donor in good health. Some libraries in this study had Jurkat cell RNA spiked in.

By frequency in the sample, this clonotype is medium-sized. The J gene is TRBJ2-2, the V gene TRBV25-1; the match to TRBD2 covers 8 bases. This CDR3 is built from 14 residues. The germline V gene has CDR1 MGHDK and CDR2 SYGVNS. The J segment lost 4 bases and the V segment lost 5 bases, leaving 3 bases of the junction unmatched. CDR3 sequence: CASSQRESTGELFF. As DNA, the CDR3 is TGTGCCAGCAGTCAGCGGGAGAGCACCGGGGAGCTGTTTTTT.

This clonotype came up a few times. V gene TRBV6-4 combines with J gene TRBJ2-7, with 7 nucleotides matching TRBD1. The CDR3 totals 13 residues. The germline CDR1 and CDR2 sequences are MRHNA and SNTAGT. V gave up 5 bases and J gave up 6 bases; unmatched junction bases: 7. The CDR3 region has the DNA TGTGCCAGCAGTCAAAGACAGGGCGCCGAGCAGTACTTC. Residues: CASSQRQGAEQYF.

The chain couples TRBV12-3 or TRBV12-4 to TRBJ2-7, with TRBD1 matching 7 bases. The CDR3 runs to 15 residues. V was pared by 4 bases and J by 7 bases, with 13 bases of the junction left unmatched. The CDR3 sequence is CASSSGQTPLGEQYF. CDR3 bases: TGTGCCAGCAGTTCGGGACAGACTCCATTGGGGGAGCAGTACTTC.

The chain recombines TRBV6-1 with TRBJ1-1; the D is unclear. Germline-derived CDR1 and CDR2 are MNHNS and SASEGT. V lost 4 bases and J lost 3, with 9 bases in between. The CDR3 has 13 amino acids. The CDR3 nucleotides read TGTGCCAGCAGTGGAGACTGGGACACTGAAGCTTTCTTT. Encoded protein: CASSGDWDTEAFF.

This clonotype occurred a few times. The rearrangement joins TRBV29-1 to TRBJ2-1; D not certain. CDR3 size: 12 residues. Germline V CDR1 and CDR2: SQVTM, ANQGSEA. Trimming pared 4 bases from V and 8 bases from J, leaving 12 bases between. The CDR3 DNA reads TGCAGCGTTGTAGAGGATCTCGATGAGCAGTTCTTC. Amino acid sequence: CSVVEDLDEQFF.

This clonotype was recorded only once. A much larger clone sits a single nucleotide away, making a read error possible. V gene TRBV5-6 combines with J gene TRBJ1-5, with no clear D. The CDR3 consists of 15 residues. Germline V gene sequence: CDR1 SGHDT, CDR2 YYEEEE. The CDR3 coding sequence is TGTGCCAGCAGCTTGGGGGTGGTCAGCATTCAGCCCCAGCATTTT. It codes for CASSLGVVSIQPQHF.

This clonotype was seen a handful of times. V and J are TRBV20-1 and TRBJ1-2; 7 nucleotides agree with TRBD1. The germline V gene has CDR1 DFQATT and CDR2 SNEGSKA (reference sequence). V trimming: 5 bases; J trimming: 6 bases; junction bases outside the gene matches: 9. The CDR3 is made up of 13 amino acids. CDR3 sequence reads: CSAFPRDSHGYTF. CDR3 nucleotides: TGCAGTGCTTTTCCCCGGGACAGCCATGGCTACACCTTC.

This clonotype has ten or more counts. The CDR3 reads CSVVIWAGRRGETQYF. DNA for the CDR3: TGCAGCGTCGTGATCTGGGCAGGGAGACGAGGCGAGACCCAGTACTTC. The rearrangement links TRBV29-1 to TRBJ2-5, with D perhaps being TRBD1 or TRBD2 (5 bases each). This CDR3 has 16 amino acids. In germline, CDR1 is SQVTM, CDR2 ANQGSEA. Between the trimmed V and J ends, which lost 6 bases and 5 bases, there was a span of 25 bases.

This clonotype was observed at least ten times. The gene calls are TRBV7-9 and TRBJ2-2; D gene uncertain. Germline V CDR1 and CDR2: SEHNR, FQNEAQ (reference sequence). CDR3 length equals 11 residues. V shed 1 base and J shed 7 bases, with 1 base lying between them. CDR3 sequence: CASSLVGELFF. The CDR3 region has the DNA TGTGCCAGCAGCTTAGTCGGGGAGCTGTTTTTT.

The CDR3: CASSFGLAVHEQYF. The CDR3 region has the DNA TGTGCCAGCAGTTTCGGACTAGCGGTCCACGAGCAGTACTTC. V gene TRBV28 combines with J gene TRBJ2-7; 10 bases align to TRBD2. The junction had 4 bases not matched to a gene; V was cut back by 3 bases and J by 5 bases. This CDR3 region has 14 residues. Germline V CDR1 and CDR2: MDHEN, SYDVKM.

The chain recombines TRBV3-1 with TRBJ2-7; TRBD2 agrees at 7 bases. The CDR3 length is 15 residues. V was pared by 0 bases and J by 0 bases, with 2 bases of the junction left unmatched. Germline lookup yields CDR1 LGHDT and CDR2 YNNKEL (reference sequence). The DNA for the CDR3 is TGTGCCAGCAGCCAAGAGACTAGCTCCTCCTACGAGCAGTACTTC. Translating gives CASSQETSSSYEQYF.

A few counts support this clonotype. This rearrangement joins TRBV29-1 to TRBJ1-4; the D is unclear. The V gene's germline CDR1 is SQVTM and CDR2 ANQGSEA. The length of the CDR3 is 12 residues. Trimming removed 0 bases at V and 8 bases at J, with 7 bases between. The DNA of the CDR3 is TGCAGCGTTGAAGATTGGAGGGAAAAACTGTTTTTT. Translation gives CSVEDWREKLFF.

As concerns this clonotype: A much more abundant neighbour one base away suggests this may be a read error. Because the CDR3 is missing its conserved closing phenylalanine or tryptophan, this is likely a read error. The chain couples TRBV28 to TRBJ2-3; D remains unclear. The CDR3 consists of 15 residues. Trimming shortened V by 7 bases and J by 0 bases, and 14 bases separated the two germline ends. The germline gives CDR1 MDHEN, CDR2 SYDVKM. In nucleotides, the CDR3 is TGTGCCAGCACCCCTCCCTCGAGGAGCACAGATACGCAGTATATT. Its translation: CASTPPSRSTDTQYI.

As regards this clonotype: A much larger clone lies a single base off, so this may be a read error. The gene calls are TRBV28 and TRBJ2-7; TRBD2 might be the D (6 bases). This CDR3 has 13 amino acids. V lost 6 bases to trimming and J lost 0 bases, with 9 bases between them. Germline CDR1 and CDR2: MDHEN and SYDVKM. The CDR3 sequence: CASRGGGSYEQYF. CDR3 sequence (DNA): TGTGCCAGCAGGGGGGGAGGCTCCTACGAGCAGTACTTC. Filled out from reference TRBV28 and TRBJ2-7, the complete variable domain reads DVKVTQSSRYLVKRTGEKVFLECVQDMDHENMFWYRQDPGLGLRLIYFSYDVKMKEKGDIPEGYSVSREKKERFSLILESASTNQTSMYLCASRGGGSYEQYFGPGTRLTVT.

This clonotype was picked up many times. The chain joins TRBV12-3 or TRBV12-4 to TRBJ1-4; a possible D gene is TRBD1 (5 bases). This CDR3 is 15 amino acids long. V was cut by 6 bases and J by 3 bases, with 14 bases left in between. The CDR3: CASSQTGGANEKLFF. The DNA of the CDR3 is TGTGCCAGCAGCCAGACGGGGGGTGCTAATGAAAAACTGTTTTTT.

Turning to this clonotype: Just one base apart from a much larger clone, this may be a read error. The rearrangement links TRBV20-1 to TRBJ1-5; D is possibly TRBD1 (6 bases). Germline V gene lookup returns CDR1 DFQATT and CDR2 SNEGSKA (reference sequence). The CDR3 extends over 12 amino acids. DNA for the CDR3: TGCAGTGGACAGGAAAGCAATCAGCTCCAGCATTTT. This codes for CSGQESNQLQHF.

There are many counts of this clonotype. The V and J genes are TRBV12-3 or TRBV12-4 and TRBJ1-5; no clear D gene. This CDR3 has 14 amino acids. With 2 bases removed from V and 3 bases from J, the gap between germline ends came to 8 bases. The CDR3: CASSLWGNNQPQHF. CDR3 sequence (DNA): TGTGCCAGCAGTTTATGGGGAAACAATCAGCCCCAGCATTTT.

This chain links TRBV29-1 with TRBJ2-1; D perhaps matches TRBD2 (5 bases). Germline-derived CDR1 and CDR2 are SQVTM and ANQGSEA. This CDR3 has 14 amino acids. The CDR3 sequence: CSAARGEVDNEQFF. The CDR3 region has the DNA TGCAGTGCCGCACGGGGTGAGGTTGACAATGAGCAGTTCTTC.

This rearrangement joins TRBV7-9 to TRBJ2-3; TRBD2 matches 14 bases. CDR3 length: 18 residues. Germline CDR1 SEHNR, CDR2 FQNEAQ (reference sequence). Losses at the gene ends were 4 bases for V and 2 bases for J; bases not matched to a gene: 8. The CDR3 DNA follows: TGTGCCAGCAGCTCGAGACCGGGACTAGCGGGAGCCACAGATACGCAGTATTTT. As protein: CASSSRPGLAGATDTQYF.

The chain has TRBV28 and TRBJ2-7; D is unresolved. Germline V gene lookup returns CDR1 MDHEN and CDR2 SYDVKM. Deletions cut 5 bases from V and 5 bases from J, with 16 bases between. The CDR3 covers 14 residues. The chain's CDR3 is CASSLPRGANEQYF. CDR3 bases: TGTGCCAGCAGTCTCCCCCGCGGAGCCAACGAGCAGTACTTC.

This clonotype was recorded a few times. The chain employs TRBV28 and TRBJ1-3; TRBD1 matches 7 bases. There are 14 residues in the CDR3. Germline V CDR1 and CDR2: MDHEN, SYDVKM. The V gene end was trimmed by 7 bases and the J gene end by 0 bases; junction bases not matched to a gene: 3. CDR3 region: CASKQGSSGNTIYF. The CDR3 DNA reads TGTGCCAGCAAACAGGGGAGCTCTGGAAACACCATATATTTT. The full variable domain, in which reference TRBV28 and TRBJ1-3 provide the parts outside the CDR3, is DVKVTQSSRYLVKRTGEKVFLECVQDMDHENMFWYRQDPGLGLRLIYFSYDVKMKEKGDIPEGYSVSREKKERFSLILESASTNQTSMYLCASKQGSSGNTIYFGEGSWLTVV.

This clonotype appeared a few times. The rearrangement joins TRBV6-1 to TRBJ2-2; D unresolved. CDR1 MNHNS and CDR2 SASEGT come from the germline V gene. V was pared by 6 bases and J by 3 bases, with 11 bases between. The CDR3 loop spans 14 amino acids. The CDR3 coding sequence is TGTGCCAGCAGGGACGTTGATCACACCGGGGAGCTGTTTTTT. It is translated as CASRDVDHTGELFF.

A word on this clonotype: One end of the junction fails to match germline, which may point to a read error. This chain joins TRBV27 and TRBJ2-2, with 8 bases matching TRBD2. The CDR3 consists of 15 residues. The germline V gene encodes CDR1 MNHEY and CDR2 SMNVEV (reference sequence). The CDR3 is CASSWSGGNTGELYF. The CDR3 nucleotides are TGTGCCAGCAGTTGGAGCGGGGGTAACACCGGGGAGCTGTATTTT.

About this clonotype: A much more abundant neighbour one base away suggests this may be a read error. No conserved phenylalanine or tryptophan is present at the end of the CDR3, so a read error is the likely explanation. The rearrangement joins TRBV7-3 to TRBJ2-5, with 7 bases lining up with TRBD1. V lost 3 bases, J lost 1 base, and 2 bases stayed unmatched. Germline CDR1 reads SGHTA; CDR2 reads FQGTGA. This CDR3 spans 14 amino acids. CDR3 bases: TGTGCCAGCAGCTTGACAGGGTCCCAAGAGACCCAGTACATC. Protein: CASSLTGSQETQYI.

Turning to this clonotype: It may be a read error: a sequence one base away is much more abundant. This rearrangement joins TRBV16 to TRBJ2-7; no reliable D call. There are 14 residues in the CDR3. The germline CDR1 and CDR2 sequences are KGHSY and FQNENV. CDR3 nucleotides: TGTGTCAGCAGCCCAGCTTCTGTCGGATACGAGCAGTACTTC. Protein: CVSSPASVGYEQYF. The full variable domain, its missing parts supplied by reference TRBV16 and TRBJ2-7, is GEEVAQTPKHLVRGEGQKAKLYCAPIKGHSYVFWYQQVLKNEFKFLISFQNENVFDETGMPKERFSAKCLPNSPCSLEIQATKLEDSAVYFCVSSPASVGYEQYFGPGTRLTVT.

In this sample, this clonotype turned up many times. The chain combines TRBV28 with TRBJ1-5; D remains ambiguous. Germline CDR1 MDHEN, CDR2 SYDVKM. This CDR3 is 15 amino acids long. V dropped 6 bases and J dropped 5 bases, with 17 bases sitting between them. CDR3 bases: TGTGCCAGCAGATTAGGACTCCGAGTAGATCAGCCCCAGCATTTT. The encoded protein is CASRLGLRVDQPQHF.

This sequence joins TRBV20-1 and TRBJ2-3; D possibly corresponds to TRBD2 (5 bases). Germline V gene data show CDR1 as DFQATT and CDR2 as SNEGSKA (reference sequence). V was cut by 0 bases and J by 0 bases, with 10 bases left in between. This CDR3 spans 15 amino acids. The CDR3 protein is CSARDSGESTDTQYF. CDR3 nucleotide sequence: TGCAGTGCTAGAGATTCCGGGGAAAGCACAGATACGCAGTATTTT.

This clonotype was detected a few times. The genes are TRBV20-1 and TRBJ1-1, with TRBD1 matching 7 bases. Trimming cost V 0 bases and J 5 bases; bases outside gene matches: 9. This CDR3 region has 15 residues. Per the germline V gene, CDR1 is DFQATT and CDR2 is SNEGSKA (reference sequence). The CDR3 spells CSAREGEGALTEAFF. CDR3 nucleotide sequence: TGCAGTGCTAGAGAGGGAGAGGGGGCTTTGACTGAAGCTTTCTTT.

V gene TRBV2 combines with J gene TRBJ2-5; 10 bases are a match to TRBD2. The CDR3 is made up of 14 amino acids. The V segment lost 8 bases and the J segment 5 bases; nucleotides outside the gene matches: 8. Germline V gives CDR1 SNHLY, CDR2 FYNNEI. The CDR3 sequence: CASLSGRKAETQYF. In nucleotides, the CDR3 is TGTGCCAGCCTTAGCGGGAGGAAGGCTGAGACCCAGTACTTC. The full variable domain, completed using reference TRBV2 and TRBJ2-5, is EPEVTQTPSHQVTQMGQEVILRCVPISNHLYFYWYRQILGQKVEFLVSFYNNEISEKSEIFDDQFSVERPDGSNFTLKIRSTKLEDSAMYFCASLSGRKAETQYFGPGTRLLVL.

V gene TRBV28 combines with J gene TRBJ2-7; D may match TRBD1 or TRBD2 (5 bases each). Germline CDR1 MDHEN, CDR2 SYDVKM. Trimming pared 3 bases from V and 3 bases from J, leaving 21 bases between. The CDR3 consists of 17 residues. This CDR3 is CASSLGAHWDPNYEQYF. DNA of the CDR3: TGTGCCAGCAGTTTGGGTGCTCATTGGGACCCAAACTACGAGCAGTACTTC. Full variable domain (missing parts from reference TRBV28 and TRBJ2-7): DVKVTQSSRYLVKRTGEKVFLECVQDMDHENMFWYRQDPGLGLRLIYFSYDVKMKEKGDIPEGYSVSREKKERFSLILESASTNQTSMYLCASSLGAHWDPNYEQYFGPGTRLTVT.

J is TRBJ2-1 and V is TRBV20-1, with 8 bases that match TRBD2. Trimming took 0 bases from V and 3 from J; bases not matched to a gene: 7. The germline CDR1 and CDR2 sequences are DFQATT and SNEGSKA (reference sequence). CDR3 length: 16 residues. DNA for the CDR3: TGCAGTGCTAGAGATTACAGCGGGGGTCTCTACAATGAGCAGTTCTTC. Translating gives CSARDYSGGLYNEQFF.

The chain combines TRBV27 with TRBJ2-4; 11 bases match TRBD2. V shed 5 bases, J shed 0 bases, and the junction held 15 bases outside the gene matches. This CDR3 region has 20 residues. From germline, CDR1 is MNHEY and CDR2 SMNVEV (reference sequence). The CDR3 sequence: CASSPRVSGRGGSAKNIQYF. CDR3 bases: TGTGCCAGCAGTCCCCGCGTTAGCGGGAGGGGGGGTTCAGCCAAAAACATTCAGTACTTC.